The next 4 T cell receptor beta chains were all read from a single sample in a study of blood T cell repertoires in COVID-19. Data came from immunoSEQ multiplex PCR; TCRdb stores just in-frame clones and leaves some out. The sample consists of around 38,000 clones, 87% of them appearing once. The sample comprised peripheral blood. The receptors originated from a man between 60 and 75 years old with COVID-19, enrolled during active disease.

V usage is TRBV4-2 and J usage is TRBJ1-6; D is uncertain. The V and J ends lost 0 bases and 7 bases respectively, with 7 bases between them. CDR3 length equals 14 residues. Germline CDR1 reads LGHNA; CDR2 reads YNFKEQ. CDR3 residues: CASSQDNGNSPLHF. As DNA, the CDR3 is TGTGCCAGCAGCCAAGATAACGGGAATTCACCCCTCCACTTT.

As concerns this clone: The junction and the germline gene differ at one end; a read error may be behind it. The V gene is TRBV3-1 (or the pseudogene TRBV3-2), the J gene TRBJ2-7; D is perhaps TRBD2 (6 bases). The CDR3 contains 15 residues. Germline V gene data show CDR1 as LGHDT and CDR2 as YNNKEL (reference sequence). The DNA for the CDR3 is TGTGCCAGCACCCAATCGATGCGCTGGGCGGGGGAGCAGTACTTC. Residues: CASTQSMRWAGEQYF.

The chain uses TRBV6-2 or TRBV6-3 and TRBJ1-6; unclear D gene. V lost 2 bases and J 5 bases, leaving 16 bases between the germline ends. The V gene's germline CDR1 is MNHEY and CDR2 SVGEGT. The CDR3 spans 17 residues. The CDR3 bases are TGTGCCAGCAGTTACCGGTTGCTCCGCCCTGATAATTCACCCCTCCACTTT. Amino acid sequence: CASSYRLLRPDNSPLHF.

The CDR3 region has the DNA TGTGCCAGCAGTTTCGCTTACCGGGACAGGGGAAATGCTGGGGCCAACGTCCTGACTTTC. Its protein is CASSFAYRDRGNAGANVLTF. The chain combines TRBV6-2 or TRBV6-3 with TRBJ2-6, with 10 bases aligning to TRBD1. The junction had 14 bases not matched to a gene; V was cut back by 4 bases and J by 2 bases. The CDR3 contains 20 residues. Germline V gene sequence: CDR1 MNHEY, CDR2 SVGEGT.